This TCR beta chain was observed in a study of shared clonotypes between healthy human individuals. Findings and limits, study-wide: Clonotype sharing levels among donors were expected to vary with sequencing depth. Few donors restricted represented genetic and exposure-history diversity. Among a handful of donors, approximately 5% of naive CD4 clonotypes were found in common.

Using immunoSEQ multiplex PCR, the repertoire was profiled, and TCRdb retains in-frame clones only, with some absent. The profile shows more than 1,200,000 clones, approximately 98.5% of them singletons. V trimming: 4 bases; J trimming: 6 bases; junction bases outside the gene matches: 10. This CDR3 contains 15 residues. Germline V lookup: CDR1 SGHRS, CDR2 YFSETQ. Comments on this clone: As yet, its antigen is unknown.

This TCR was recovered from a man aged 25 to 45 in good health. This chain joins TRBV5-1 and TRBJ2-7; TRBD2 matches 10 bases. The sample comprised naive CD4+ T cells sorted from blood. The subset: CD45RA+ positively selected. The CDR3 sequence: CASSPHLAGEAEQYF. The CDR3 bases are TGCGCCAGCAGCCCTCATCTAGCGGGAGAGGCCGAGCAGTACTTC. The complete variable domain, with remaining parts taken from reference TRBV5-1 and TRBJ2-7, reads KAGVTQTPRYLIKTRGQQVTLSCSPISGHRSVSWYQQTPGQGLQFLFEYFSETQRNKGNFPGRFSGRQFSNSRSEMNVSTLELGDSALYLCASSPHLAGEAEQYFGPGTRLTVT.